This T cell receptor (beta chain) derives from a study of blood T cell repertoires in COVID-19. Background on the study: PBMCs, B-cell-depleted T cells, or T cells provided the cDNA or gDNA that made up the material.

As originally analysed: Amplification with reference gene primers provided the estimates of nucleated cell counts. The repertoire was sequenced with immunoSEQ multiplex PCR; TCRdb's copy has only in-frame clones and lacks some. The V and J calls and clone size come from that table; D and trimming were worked out from the DNA. The table lists hundreds of thousands of clones, roughly 85% of them singletons. CDR3 length: 16 amino acids. In germline, CDR1 is MNHEY, CDR2 SVGAGI. The junction had 5 bases not matched to a gene; V was cut back by 4 bases and J by 0 bases. The sequenced sample consisted of peripheral blood. The origin of this receptor is a woman aged 25 to 39 with active or convalescent COVID-19. The genes are TRBV6-5 and TRBJ2-1; 8 bases fit TRBD2. In nucleotides, the CDR3 is TGTGCCAGCAGTTCGGAGAGCGGGAGCTCCTACAATGAGCAGTTCTTC. Residues: CASSSESGSSYNEQFF.